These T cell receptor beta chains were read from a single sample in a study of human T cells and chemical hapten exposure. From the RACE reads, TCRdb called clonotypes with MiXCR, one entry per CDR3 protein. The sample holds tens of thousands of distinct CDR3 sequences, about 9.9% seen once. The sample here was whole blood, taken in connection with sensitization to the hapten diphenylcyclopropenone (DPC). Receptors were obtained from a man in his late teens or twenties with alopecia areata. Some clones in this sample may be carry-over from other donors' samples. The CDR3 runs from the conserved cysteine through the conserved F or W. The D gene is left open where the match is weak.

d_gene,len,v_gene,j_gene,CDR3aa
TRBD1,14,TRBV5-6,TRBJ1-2,CASSLADRAYGYTF
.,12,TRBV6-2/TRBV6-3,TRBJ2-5,CASSPSIGTQYF
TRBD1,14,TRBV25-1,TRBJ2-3,CASSELQGEDTQYF
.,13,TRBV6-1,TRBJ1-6,CASSDGVRAPLHF
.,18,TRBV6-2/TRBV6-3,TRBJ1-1,CASSYSIARTGDRTEAFF
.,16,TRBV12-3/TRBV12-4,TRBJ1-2,CASILRPGHENYGYTF
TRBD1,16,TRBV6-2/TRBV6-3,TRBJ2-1,CASNFPQGASYNEQFF
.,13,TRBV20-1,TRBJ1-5,CSASGQLNQPQHF
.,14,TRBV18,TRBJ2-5,CASSLPGLEETQYF
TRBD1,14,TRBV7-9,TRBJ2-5,CASSQGQGQETQYF
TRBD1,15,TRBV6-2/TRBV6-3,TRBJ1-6,CASRIYGTANSPLHF
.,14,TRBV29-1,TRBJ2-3,CSVNRGASTDTQYF
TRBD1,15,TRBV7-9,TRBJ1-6,CASSSTRQGQSPLHF
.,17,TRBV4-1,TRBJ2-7,CASSRVLKQGRVYEQYF
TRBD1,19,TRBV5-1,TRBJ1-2,CASENKFLPRQGRTGGYTF
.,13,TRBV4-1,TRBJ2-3,CASSQGQGYTQYF
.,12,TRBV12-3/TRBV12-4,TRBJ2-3,CASLGSPDTQYF
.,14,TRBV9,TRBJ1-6,CASRPGLNDSPLHF
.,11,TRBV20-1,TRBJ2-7,CSAADSYEQYF
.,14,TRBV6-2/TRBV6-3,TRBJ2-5,CASSYSRQGETQYF
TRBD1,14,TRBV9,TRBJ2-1,CASSTPGQYNEQFF
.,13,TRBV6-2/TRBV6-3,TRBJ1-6,CASSYEGRSPLHF
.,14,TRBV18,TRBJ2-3,CASQRRAGMDTQYF
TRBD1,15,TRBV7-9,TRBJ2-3,CASSADRGHSDTQYF
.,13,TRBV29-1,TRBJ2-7,CSVEGGAVYEQYF
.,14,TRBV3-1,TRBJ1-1,CASTKQGDGTEAFF
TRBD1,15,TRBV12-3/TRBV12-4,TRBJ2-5,CASRPPTGAQETQYF
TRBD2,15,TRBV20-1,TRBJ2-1,CSALAGGFSYNEQFF
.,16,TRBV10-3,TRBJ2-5,CAISGPGDPTRETQYF
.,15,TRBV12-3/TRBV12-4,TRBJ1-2,CASTNWLWGAGGYTF
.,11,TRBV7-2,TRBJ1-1,CASSYYTEAFF
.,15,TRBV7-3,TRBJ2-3,CASSLGRTGGDTQYF
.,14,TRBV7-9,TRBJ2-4,CASSSNGGKNIQYF
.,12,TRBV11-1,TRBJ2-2,CASGTSGRELFF
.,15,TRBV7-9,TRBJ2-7,CASSRVGRARYEQYF
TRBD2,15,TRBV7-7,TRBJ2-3,CASSFGLAATDTQYF
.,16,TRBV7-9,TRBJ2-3,CASSLGGDYLTDTQYF
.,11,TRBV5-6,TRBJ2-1,CASSFLLEQFF
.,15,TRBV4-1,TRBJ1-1,CASSPGPLVNTEAFF
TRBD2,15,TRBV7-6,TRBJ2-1,CASSLRTSGGDEQFF
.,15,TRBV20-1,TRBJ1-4,CRARGVSDTNGKLFF
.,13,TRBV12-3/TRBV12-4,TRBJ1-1,CASSLGGNTEAFF
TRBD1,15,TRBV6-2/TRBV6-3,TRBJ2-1,CASSIQGASYNEQFF
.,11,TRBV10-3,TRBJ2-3,CAISASDTQYF
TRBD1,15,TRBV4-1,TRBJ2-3,CASSRTGERTDTQYF